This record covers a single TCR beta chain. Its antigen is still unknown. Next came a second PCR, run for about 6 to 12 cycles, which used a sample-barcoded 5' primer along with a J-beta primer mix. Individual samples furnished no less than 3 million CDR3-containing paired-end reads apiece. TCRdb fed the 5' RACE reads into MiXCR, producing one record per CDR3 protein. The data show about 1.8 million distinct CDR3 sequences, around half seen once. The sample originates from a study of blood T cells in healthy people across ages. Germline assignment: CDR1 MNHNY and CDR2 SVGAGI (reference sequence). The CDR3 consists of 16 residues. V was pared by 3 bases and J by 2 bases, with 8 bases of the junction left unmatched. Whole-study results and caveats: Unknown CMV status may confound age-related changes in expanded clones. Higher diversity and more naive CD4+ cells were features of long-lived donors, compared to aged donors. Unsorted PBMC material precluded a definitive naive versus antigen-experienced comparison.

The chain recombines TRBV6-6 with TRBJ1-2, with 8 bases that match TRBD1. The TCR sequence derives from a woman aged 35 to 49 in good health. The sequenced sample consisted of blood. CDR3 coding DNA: TGTGCCAGCAGTTATTCAGACAGGGGTCGAAACTATGGCTACACCTTC. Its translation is CASSYSDRGRNYGYTF.